The TCR beta chain described here comes from a study of human T cells and chemical hapten exposure. Study-wide background: Skin on the upper inner arm, roughly 2 cm by roughly 2 cm in size, was sensitized with 2% DPC. The study enrolled mostly female patients with alopecia areata, totalis or universalis.

The time point was: patch test 2, 6 weeks after DPC sensitization. The sample's treatment: therapeutic diphenylcyclopropenone sensitization with weekly scalp DPC. The starting material, unfractionated whole blood, was used for total RNA extraction. The length of the CDR3 is 15 residues. Trimming shortened V by 7 bases and J by 9 bases, and 23 bases separated the two germline ends. Looked up from germline, CDR1 is SGHTS and CDR2 is YDEGEE. As handled by the study authors: Samples held a median of approximately 94,000 TCRs, range roughly 23,224–700,000. One entry per CDR3 protein, called by TCRdb with MiXCR from the RACE reads. These V and J calls derive from TCRdb rather than the authors' analysis. The sample carries 360,000 or so distinct CDR3 sequences, nearly 6.5% recorded once.

The source is a woman younger than 30 with alopecia areata. Some clones in this sample may be carry-over from other donors' samples. The source was whole blood, collected in connection with sensitization to the hapten diphenylcyclopropenone (DPC). This chain links TRBV5-8 with TRBJ2-1; TRBD1 is a possible D gene (6 bases). The CDR3 region is CASEDSSPGWGEQFF. The CDR3 nucleotides read TGTGCCAGCGAGGACAGCTCACCTGGATGGGGTGAGCAGTTCTTC. The variable domain in full, with the rest retrieved from reference TRBV5-8 and TRBJ2-1, is EAGVTQSPTHLIKTRGQQATLRCSPISGHTSVYWYQQALGLGLQFLLWYDEGEERNRGNFPPRFSGRQFPNYSSELNVNALELEDSALYLCASEDSSPGWGEQFFGPGTRLTVL.